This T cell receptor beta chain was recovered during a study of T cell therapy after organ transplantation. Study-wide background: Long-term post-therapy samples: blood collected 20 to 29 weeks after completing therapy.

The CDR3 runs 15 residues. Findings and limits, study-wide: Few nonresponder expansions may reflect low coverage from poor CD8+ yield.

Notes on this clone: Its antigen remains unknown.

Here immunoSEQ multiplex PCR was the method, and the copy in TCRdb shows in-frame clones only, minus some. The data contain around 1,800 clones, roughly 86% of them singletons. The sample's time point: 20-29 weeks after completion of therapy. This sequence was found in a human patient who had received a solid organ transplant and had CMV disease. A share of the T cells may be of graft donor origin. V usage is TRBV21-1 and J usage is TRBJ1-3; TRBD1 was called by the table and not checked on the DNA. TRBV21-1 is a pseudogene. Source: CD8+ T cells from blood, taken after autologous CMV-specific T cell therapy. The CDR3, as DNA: TGTGCCAGCAGCAAAGGTAGGGGGTCTGGAAACACCATATATTTT. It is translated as CASSKGRGSGNTIYF.